What follows are 16 T cell receptor beta chains derived from one specimen sequenced in a study of blood T cell repertoires in COVID-19 (dated by TCRdb to the early 2020s). Library preparation employed the immunoSEQ multiplex PCR assay. TCRdb re-hosts the immuneACCESS table, in-frame sequences only. Its copies lack some clones; in the studies checked, an unresolved V gene accounts for under half of them, and the cause for the rest is not known. Within this sample are just over 300,000 clones, with around 90% of them counted one time only. 3.5% to 5% of the sample is in the top ten clones. Sequencing was done on a sample of PBMCs or T cells enriched from blood (not recorded which). These receptors all come from a woman younger than 30 with acute COVID-19.

This chain uses TRBV2 with TRBJ1-1, with 10 positions matching TRBD1. The germline CDR1 and CDR2 sequences are SNHLY and FYNNEI. The J segment lost 3 bases and the V segment lost 7 bases, leaving 8 bases of the junction unmatched. The CDR3 is made up of 15 amino acids. The CDR3 sequence: CASKYTGTGDTEAFF. The CDR3 DNA reads TGTGCCAGCAAATATACCGGGACAGGGGACACTGAAGCTTTCTTT.

This chain connects TRBV9 to TRBJ1-2; the D gene is possibly TRBD1 (5 bases). The CDR3 sequence is 14 residues long. Germline V CDR1 and CDR2: SGDLS, YYNGEE. V was shortened by 2 bases and J by 4 bases, with 12 bases between the two germline ends. CDR3 in DNA: TGTGCCAGCAGCGTCGGGGGGGACCGCTATGGCTACACCTTC. Translated: CASSVGGDRYGYTF.

The rearrangement joins TRBV10-3 to TRBJ2-3; TRBD2 aligns across 7 bases. Losses at the gene ends were 9 bases for V and 1 base for J; bases not matched to a gene: 4. The CDR3 is made up of 13 amino acids. CDR1 ENHRY and CDR2 SYGVKD come from the germline V gene. The CDR3 spells CAMRDYRTDTQYF. CDR3 nucleotide sequence: TGTGCCATGCGGGACTACCGCACAGATACGCAGTATTTT.

This clone was seen only once. The chain is built from TRBV3-1 (or the pseudogene TRBV3-2) and TRBJ2-7, with 12 bases lining up with TRBD2. V shed 6 bases, J shed 7 bases, and the junction held 4 bases outside the gene matches. CDR3 length equals 13 residues. Germline-derived CDR1 and CDR2 are LGHDT and YNNKEL (reference sequence). The CDR3, as DNA: TGTGCCAGCAGTTTGACTAGCGGGAGTGAGCAGTACTTC. Translating it yields CASSLTSGSEQYF.

The chain employs TRBV5-1 and TRBJ2-6, with no clear D. With 4 bases removed from V and 0 bases from J, the gap between germline ends came to 14 bases. This CDR3 is built from 17 residues. Germline V CDR1 and CDR2: SGHRS, YFSETQ. For the CDR3, the DNA is TGCGCCAGCAGCCCGACAAGCTACCCCTCTGGGGCCAACGTCCTGACTTTC. The encoded protein is CASSPTSYPSGANVLTF.

The chain uses TRBV18 and TRBJ2-3; TRBD2 might be the D (5 bases). The CDR3 consists of 15 residues. Trimming left V 2 bases short and J 1 base short, with 10 bases between. Germline CDR1 KGHSH, CDR2 LQKENI. CDR3 in DNA: TGTGCCAGCTCACCAGACGGACTCGGCACAGATACGCAGTATTTT. It translates to CASSPDGLGTDTQYF. Supplemented by reference TRBV18 and TRBJ2-3, the full variable domain reads NAGVMQNPRHLVRRRGQEARLRCSPMKGHSHVYWYRQLPEEGLKFMVYLQKENIIDESGMPKERFSAEFPKEGPSILRIQQVVRGDSAAYFCASSPDGLGTDTQYFGPGTRLTVL.

The rearrangement links TRBV6-5 to TRBJ1-2; 8 bases are shared with TRBD1. The CDR3 runs to 15 residues. Germline V lookup: CDR1 MNHEY, CDR2 SVGAGI. Trimming cost V 2 bases and J 4 bases; bases outside gene matches: 6. CDR3 bases: TGTGCCAGCAGTTACATCAGGGGGCCGGTCTATGGCTACACCTTC. It yields the protein CASSYIRGPVYGYTF.

J is TRBJ2-7 and V is TRBV29-1; no reliable D call. Between the trimmed V and J ends, which lost 4 bases and 0 bases, there was a span of 7 bases. Germline V lookup: CDR1 SQVTM, CDR2 ANQGSEA. This CDR3 contains 12 residues. CDR3 bases: TGCAGCGTTGGAGTTAGCTCCTACGAGCAGTACTTC. This codes for CSVGVSSYEQYF.

V is TRBV18 and J is TRBJ2-3; TRBD1 agrees at 7 bases. CDR3 size: 14 residues. Germline assignment: CDR1 KGHSH and CDR2 LQKENI. With V trimmed by 4 bases and J by 2 bases, 3 bases remained unmatched. This chain's CDR3 is CASSLQGNTDTQYF. Here the CDR3 DNA reads TGTGCCAGCTCACTACAGGGGAACACAGATACGCAGTATTTT.

The V and J genes are TRBV19 and TRBJ1-2, with a tentative D call TRBD1 (6 bases). Trimming took 4 bases from V and 2 from J, leaving 23 bases between them. The CDR3 is 18 residues long. CDR1 is LNHDA, CDR2 SQIVND, per germline (reference sequence). The CDR3 loop reads CASSKGAGVDLLNYGYTF. The CDR3 bases are TGTGCCAGTAGTAAGGGAGCAGGGGTCGACCTACTCAACTATGGCTACACCTTC. The full variable domain, its missing parts supplied by reference TRBV19 and TRBJ1-2, is DGGITQSPKYLFRKEGQNVTLSCEQNLNHDAMYWYRQDPGQGLRLIYYSQIVNDFQKGDIAEGYSVSREKKESFPLTVTSAQKNPTAFYLCASSKGAGVDLLNYGYTFGSGTRLTVV.

The genes are TRBV24-1 and TRBJ2-3; the match to TRBD2 covers 10 bases. V lost 4 bases, J lost 4 bases, and 7 bases stayed unmatched. The CDR3 loop spans 16 amino acids. The V gene's germline CDR1 is KGHDR and CDR2 SFDVKD. The CDR3 reads CATSESSGRAPDTQYF. In DNA, the CDR3 is TGTGCCACCAGTGAGTCTAGCGGGAGAGCCCCAGATACGCAGTATTTT.

V is TRBV5-4 and J is TRBJ2-7, with D unclear. Germline assignment: CDR1 SGHNT and CDR2 YYREEE (reference sequence). Trimming removed 4 bases from V and 3 bases from J, with 11 bases in between. This CDR3 has 13 amino acids. CDR3 amino acids: CASSSGPNYEQYF. The CDR3 bases are TGTGCCAGCAGCAGTGGCCCAAACTACGAGCAGTACTTC. The full variable domain, with the rest looked up from reference TRBV5-4 and TRBJ2-7, is ETGVTQSPTHLIKTRGQQVTLRCSSQSGHNTVSWYQQALGQGPQFIFQYYREEENGRGNFPPRFSGLQFPNYSSELNVNALELDDSALYLCASSSGPNYEQYFGPGTRLTVT.

The chain has TRBV9 and TRBJ1-1; 7 nucleotides align to TRBD1. The germline gives CDR1 SGDLS, CDR2 YYNGEE. The CDR3 runs to 12 residues. The J segment lost 4 bases and the V segment lost 3 bases, leaving 0 bases of the junction unmatched. The CDR3 DNA reads as TGTGCCAGCAGCGGACAGGGCACTGAAGCTTTCTTT. Protein sequence: CASSGQGTEAFF.

CDR3 residues: CASSTDRVVRETQYF. DNA for the CDR3: TGTGCCAGCAGTACGGACAGGGTGGTTAGGGAGACCCAGTACTTC. The V gene is TRBV28, the J gene TRBJ2-5; TRBD1 matches at 8 bases. This CDR3 is 15 amino acids long. CDR1 MDHEN and CDR2 SYDVKM come from the germline V gene. Trimming took 5 bases from V and 5 from J; bases not matched to a gene: 10.

This clone was seen only a few times. CDR3 protein: CASSQEDSLYEQYF. The CDR3 DNA reads as TGTGCCAGCAGCCAAGAGGACAGCTTATACGAGCAGTACTTC. The chain joins TRBV4-2 to TRBJ2-7; possible D gene TRBD1, 6 bases. Trimming cost V 0 bases and J 4 bases, with 10 bases left between them. The CDR3 has 14 residues. Germline lookup yields CDR1 LGHNA and CDR2 YNFKEQ.

This clone was seen just once. The chain carries TRBV11-2 and TRBJ2-1; 10 bases map to TRBD2. J gave up 8 bases and V 3 bases, and 4 bases lay outside the gene matches. Germline V CDR1 and CDR2: SGHAT, FQNNGV. The CDR3 loop spans 14 amino acids. The CDR3 nucleotides are TGTGCCAGCAGCTTTCTAGCGGGAGTGGATGAGCAGTTCTTC. Protein product: CASSFLAGVDEQFF.